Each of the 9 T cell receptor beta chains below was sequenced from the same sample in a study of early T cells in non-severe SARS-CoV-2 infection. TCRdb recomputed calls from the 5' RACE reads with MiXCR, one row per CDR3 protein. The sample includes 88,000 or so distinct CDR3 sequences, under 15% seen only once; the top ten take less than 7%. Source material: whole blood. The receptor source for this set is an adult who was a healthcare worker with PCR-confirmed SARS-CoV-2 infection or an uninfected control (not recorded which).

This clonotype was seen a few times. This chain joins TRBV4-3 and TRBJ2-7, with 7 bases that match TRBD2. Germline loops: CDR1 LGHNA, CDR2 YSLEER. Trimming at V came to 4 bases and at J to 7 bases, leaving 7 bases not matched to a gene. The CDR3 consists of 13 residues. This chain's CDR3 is CASSLKRDGEQYF. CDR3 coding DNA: TGCGCCAGCAGCCTCAAGCGGGACGGAGAGCAGTACTTC.

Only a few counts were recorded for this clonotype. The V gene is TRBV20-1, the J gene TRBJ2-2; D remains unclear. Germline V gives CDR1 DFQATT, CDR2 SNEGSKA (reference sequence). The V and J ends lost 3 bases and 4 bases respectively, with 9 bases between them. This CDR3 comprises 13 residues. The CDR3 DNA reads TGCAGTGCTAGCTCCATCTCCACCGGGGAGCTGTTTTTT. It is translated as CSASSISTGELFF.

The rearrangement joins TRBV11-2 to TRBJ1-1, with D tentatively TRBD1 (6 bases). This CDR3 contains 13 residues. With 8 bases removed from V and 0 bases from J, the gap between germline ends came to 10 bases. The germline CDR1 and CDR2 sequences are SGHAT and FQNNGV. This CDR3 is CASRGGMNTEAFF. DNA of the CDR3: TGTGCCAGCCGAGGGGGAATGAACACTGAAGCTTTCTTT.

The CDR3 region has the DNA TGTGCCAGCAACGAAGGGGCGGGCAATCAGCCCCAGCATTTT. Translating it yields CASNEGAGNQPQHF. The chain couples TRBV6-1 to TRBJ1-5; D possibly corresponds to TRBD1 (5 bases). The CDR3 contains 14 residues. Between the trimmed V and J ends, which lost 7 bases and 2 bases, there was a span of 12 bases. Per the germline V gene, CDR1 is MNHNS and CDR2 is SASEGT.

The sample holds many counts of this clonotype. Here the CDR3 reads CASSPSGRVNEQFF. Here the CDR3 DNA reads TGTGCCAGCAGTCCTAGCGGGAGGGTCAATGAGCAGTTCTTC. The gene calls are TRBV11-3 and TRBJ2-1, with TRBD2 matching 12 bases. Germline V gives CDR1 SGHNT, CDR2 YENEEA. The V and J ends lost 6 bases and 6 bases, in that order; junction bases with no gene match: 3. CDR3 length: 14 residues. Full variable domain (outside the CDR3, taken from reference TRBV11-3 and TRBJ2-1): EAGVVQSPRYKIIEKKQPVAFWCNPISGHNTLYWYLQNLGQGPELLIRYENEEAVDDSQLPKDRFSAERLKGVDSTLKIQPAELGDSAVYLCASSPSGRVNEQFFGPGTRLTVL.

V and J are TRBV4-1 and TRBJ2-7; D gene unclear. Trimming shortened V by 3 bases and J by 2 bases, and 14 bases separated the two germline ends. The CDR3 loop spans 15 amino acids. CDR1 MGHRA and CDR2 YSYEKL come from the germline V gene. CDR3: CASSQGLFITYEQYF. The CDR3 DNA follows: TGCGCCAGCAGCCAGGGTTTGTTCATTACCTACGAGCAGTACTTC.

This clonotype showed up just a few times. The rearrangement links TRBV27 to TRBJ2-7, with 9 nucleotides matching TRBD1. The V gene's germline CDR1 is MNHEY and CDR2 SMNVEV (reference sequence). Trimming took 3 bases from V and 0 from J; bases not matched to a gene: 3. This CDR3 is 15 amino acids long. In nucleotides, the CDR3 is TGTGCCAGCAGTTTCCGGGACAGGGTCTCCTACGAGCAGTACTTC. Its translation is CASSFRDRVSYEQYF.

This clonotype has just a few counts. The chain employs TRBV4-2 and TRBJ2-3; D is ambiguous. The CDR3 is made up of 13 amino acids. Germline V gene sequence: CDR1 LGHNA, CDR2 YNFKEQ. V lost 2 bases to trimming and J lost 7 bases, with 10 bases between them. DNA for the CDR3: TGTGCCAGCAGCCAACCCCCTGGACATACGCAGTATTTT. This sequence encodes CASSQPPGHTQYF.

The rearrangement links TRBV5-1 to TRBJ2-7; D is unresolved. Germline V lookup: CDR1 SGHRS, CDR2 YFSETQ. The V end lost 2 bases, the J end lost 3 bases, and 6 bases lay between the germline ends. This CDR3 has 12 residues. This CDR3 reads CASSFDYYEQYF. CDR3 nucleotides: TGCGCCAGCAGCTTTGATTACTACGAGCAGTACTTC.